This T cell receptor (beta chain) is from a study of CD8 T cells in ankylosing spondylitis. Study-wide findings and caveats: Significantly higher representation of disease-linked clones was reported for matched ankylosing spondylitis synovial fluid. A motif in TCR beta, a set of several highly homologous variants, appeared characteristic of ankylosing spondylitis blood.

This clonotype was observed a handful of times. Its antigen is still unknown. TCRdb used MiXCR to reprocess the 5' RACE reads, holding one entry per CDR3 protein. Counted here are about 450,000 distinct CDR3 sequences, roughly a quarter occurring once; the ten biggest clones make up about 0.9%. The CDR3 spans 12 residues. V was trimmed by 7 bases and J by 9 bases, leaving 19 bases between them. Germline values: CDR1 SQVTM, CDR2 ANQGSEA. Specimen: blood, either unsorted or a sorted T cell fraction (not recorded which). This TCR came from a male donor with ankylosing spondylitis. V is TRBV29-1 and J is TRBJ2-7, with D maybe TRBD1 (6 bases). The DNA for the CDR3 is TGCAGCGCCGGGGACACTACGGATGTGCAGTACTTC. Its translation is CSAGDTTDVQYF.